The 20 T cell receptor beta chains below were found in one sample sequenced in a study of T and B cells in COVID-19 patients. Blood genomic DNA input for TRB amplification was about 250-500 ng. BIOMED2 TRB-A/B primer pools were used in multiplex TRB PCR. In TCRdb, the multiplex PCR reads were re-called with MiXCR into one record per CDR3 protein. Of some 8,400 distinct CDR3 sequences detected, roughly 27% appear once; the ten largest clones hold roughly a sixth. The sample taken for sequencing was blood. Receptor source: a human donor with active COVID-19.

Sample share makes this clonotype medium-sized. The V call is TRBV6-2 or TRBV6-3, the J call TRBJ2-7, with 7 bases identical to TRBD1. CDR3 size: 15 residues. Germline V gene lookup returns CDR1 MNHEY and CDR2 SVGEGT. J was trimmed by 3 bases and V by 0 bases; bases with no gene match: 5. CDR3 bases: TGTGCCAGCAGTTACTCAGGGGGCGGCTACTACGAGCAGTACTTC. It is translated as CASSYSGGGYYEQYF.

The rearrangement joins TRBV27 to TRBJ2-5; TRBD2 aligns across 11 bases. V dropped 3 bases and J dropped 7; count of bases not matched to a gene: 16. CDR3 length: 18 amino acids. The germline V gene has CDR1 MNHEY and CDR2 SMNVEV (reference sequence). The CDR3 region is CASSFIAGGPDIKGTQYF. The CDR3 coding sequence is TGTGCCAGCAGTTTTATAGCGGGAGGGCCTGACATAAAAGGGACCCAGTACTTC.

Relative to its sample, this clonotype is medium-sized (0.01 to 0.1%). The chain uses TRBV19 and TRBJ2-1; 9 positions match TRBD2. V dropped 8 bases and J dropped 2; count of bases not matched to a gene: 10. Per the germline V gene, CDR1 is LNHDA and CDR2 is SQIVND (reference sequence). The CDR3 is made up of 16 amino acids. CDR3 nucleotides: TGTGCCAGTGGGGAGGCGGGGGGGCGCCCCTACAATGAGCAGTTCTTC. It translates to CASGEAGGRPYNEQFF.

The V and J genes are TRBV4-2 and TRBJ2-7; 10 bases map to TRBD2. CDR3 length: 15 amino acids. J was trimmed by 4 bases and V by 1 base; bases with no gene match: 4. Germline CDR1 and CDR2: LGHNA and YNFKEQ. The CDR3 coding sequence is TGTGCCAGCAGCCAAGCCCTAGCGGGAGAATACGAGCAGTACTTC. Protein sequence: CASSQALAGEYEQYF.

The chain links TRBV4-3 to TRBJ2-7; tentatively, D is TRBD1 (6 bases). V was cut by 5 bases and J by 6 bases, with 17 bases left in between. There are 14 residues in the CDR3. Germline-derived CDR1 and CDR2 are LGHNA and YSLEER. CDR3 DNA sequence: TGCGCCAGCAGCAAAGGGTCACAGGGTGGCGAGCAGTACTTC. Its translation: CASSKGSQGGEQYF.

This chain links TRBV30 with TRBJ1-1, with D possibly TRBD1 on 5 matching bases. CDR1 is GTSNPN, CDR2 SVGIG, per germline (reference sequence). The ends were cut back, 1 base at V and 0 bases at J, with 9 bases in the middle. There are 14 residues in the CDR3. CDR3 nucleotide sequence: TGTGCCTGGAGTGGTGGGGCCCTGAACACTGAAGCTTTCTTT. Amino acid sequence: CAWSGGALNTEAFF.

This sequence joins TRBV6-5 and TRBJ2-7, with D hard to call. Germline V gene data show CDR1 as MNHEY and CDR2 as SVGAGI. This CDR3 is built from 13 residues. Trimming pared 0 bases from V and 6 bases from J, leaving 9 bases between. The CDR3 protein is CASSYSPIAEQYF. The CDR3 region has the DNA TGTGCCAGCAGTTACTCCCCAATCGCCGAGCAGTACTTC.

In this sample, this clonotype is large (0.1 to 1%). The chain uses TRBV19 and TRBJ2-1; D may be TRBD1 (6 bases). This CDR3 comprises 11 residues. Trimming stripped 5 bases from V and 15 bases from J, with 14 bases between. Germline CDR1 is LNHDA and CDR2 is SQIVND (reference sequence). CDR3 nucleotides: TGTGCCAGTAGTGAGGGGGTTCGTCTGTTCTTC. It yields the protein CASSEGVRLFF.

This clonotype was seen just once. The chain uses TRBV19 and TRBJ2-1; 9 bases fit TRBD2. CDR1 and CDR2 from the germline V gene are LNHDA and SQIVND (reference sequence). The CDR3 is 13 residues long. The junction had 10 bases not matched to a gene; V was cut back by 9 bases and J by 10 bases. CDR3 coding DNA: TGTGCCAGCACGGGACTAGCAGGGGAGGAGCAGTTCTTC. Its translation is CASTGLAGEEQFF.

The genes are TRBV14 and TRBJ2-1; 9 positions agree with TRBD1. V lost 0 bases, J lost 1 base, and 13 bases stayed unmatched. CDR3 length equals 20 residues. CDR1 and CDR2 (germline): SGHDN, FVKESK. CDR3: CASSQELWGQGPISYNEQFF. In nucleotides, the CDR3 is TGTGCCAGCAGCCAAGAGCTCTGGGGACAGGGCCCAATTTCCTACAATGAGCAGTTCTTC.

By sample fraction, this clonotype is medium-sized. The chain recombines TRBV19 with TRBJ1-2; no clear D. The CDR3 has 13 amino acids. Germline V lookup: CDR1 LNHDA, CDR2 SQIVND (reference sequence). With 7 bases removed from V and 5 bases from J, the gap between germline ends came to 14 bases. CDR3 amino acids: CASTMNSLYGYTF. The CDR3 nucleotides read TGTGCCAGTACCATGAACAGTCTATATGGCTACACCTTC.

Within the sample, this clonotype is medium-sized. The genes are TRBV13 and TRBJ2-5, with 7 positions matching TRBD1. The CDR3 loop spans 14 amino acids. Germline V gives CDR1 PRHDT, CDR2 FYEKMQ (reference sequence). Trimming at V came to 3 bases and at J to 5 bases, leaving 6 bases not matched to a gene. The CDR3 nucleotides read TGTGCCAGCAGCTTCAGAGGGGGCGCGGAGACCCAGTACTTC. Amino acids: CASSFRGGAETQYF.

The V gene is TRBV6-2 or TRBV6-3, the J gene TRBJ1-5; D gene unclear. Trimming stripped 2 bases from V and 0 bases from J, with 14 bases between. The CDR3 loop spans 17 amino acids. From germline, CDR1 is MNHEY and CDR2 SVGEGT. DNA of the CDR3: TGTGCCAGCAGTTACGGTTTATCGGCGGATAGCAATCAGCCCCAGCATTTT. Protein: CASSYGLSADSNQPQHF.

This chain joins TRBV5-1 and TRBJ2-3; 15 nucleotides match TRBD2. Per the germline V gene, CDR1 is SGHRS and CDR2 is YFSETQ. V lost 1 base, J lost 7 bases, and 10 bases stayed unmatched. The CDR3 sequence is 18 residues long. The CDR3 sequence: CASSLPGTSGRSVNTQYF. The CDR3 DNA follows: TGCGCCAGCAGCTTGCCCGGGACTAGCGGGAGGAGTGTGAATACGCAGTATTTT. The whole variable domain, filled in from reference TRBV5-1 and TRBJ2-3, reads KAGVTQTPRYLIKTRGQQVTLSCSPISGHRSVSWYQQTPGQGLQFLFEYFSETQRNKGNFPGRFSGRQFSNSRSEMNVSTLELGDSALYLCASSLPGTSGRSVNTQYFGPGTRLTVL.

This clonotype is medium-sized (0.01 to 0.1%). The J gene is TRBJ1-2, the V gene TRBV29-1, with 7 bases matching TRBD1. The CDR3 contains 12 residues. V shed 4 bases and J 2 bases; nucleotides not matched to a gene: 1. Germline loops: CDR1 SQVTM, CDR2 ANQGSEA. The chain's CDR3 is CSVAQGNYGYTF. The DNA of the CDR3 is TGCAGCGTTGCACAGGGGAACTATGGCTACACCTTC.

The chain links TRBV7-4 to TRBJ2-7, with TRBD2 identical over 7 bases. This CDR3 is built from 15 residues. With V trimmed by 3 bases and J by 0 bases, 5 bases remained unmatched. Germline lookup yields CDR1 SGHVT and CDR2 SQSDAQ. This CDR3 reads CASSLSGASSYEQYF. CDR3 bases: TGTGCCAGCAGCTTGAGCGGGGCGAGCTCCTACGAGCAGTACTTC.

The rearrangement joins TRBV7-2 to TRBJ2-1; D is unclear. The CDR3 is made up of 15 amino acids. CDR1 and CDR2 (germline): SGHTA, FQGNSA. Trimming shortened V by 1 base and J by 0 bases, and 7 bases separated the two germline ends. CDR3 region: CASSLGSSSYNEQFF. The CDR3 DNA is TGTGCCAGCAGCTTAGGATCGAGCTCCTACAATGAGCAGTTCTTC.

The V call is TRBV6-5, the J call TRBJ1-1, with 9 nucleotides matching TRBD1. The CDR3 sequence is 16 residues long. The J segment lost 0 bases and the V segment lost 3 bases, leaving 5 bases of the junction unmatched. CDR1 and CDR2 from the germline V gene are MNHEY and SVGAGI. The DNA of the CDR3 is TGTGCCAGCAGTTATGGGACAGGGATTATGAACACTGAAGCTTTCTTT. As protein: CASSYGTGIMNTEAFF.

Concerning this clonotype: It may be a read error: a sequence one base away is much more abundant. V and J are TRBV13 and TRBJ2-7, with D maybe TRBD2 (5 bases). The V gene's germline CDR1 is PRHDT and CDR2 FYEKMQ (reference sequence). This CDR3 contains 13 residues. In DNA form, the CDR3 reads TGTGCCAGCAGCTTATGGGGAGTAAACGAGCATTACTTC. Residues: CASSLWGVNEHYF. Combining the CDR3 with reference TRBV13 and TRBJ2-7 gives the whole variable domain AAGVIQSPRHLIKEKRETATLKCYPIPRHDTVYWYQQGPGQDPQFLISFYEKMQSDKGSIPDRFSAQQFSDYHSELNMSSLELGDSALYFCASSLWGVNEHYFGPGTRLTVT.

This clonotype has a count of ten or more. This chain connects TRBV30 to TRBJ2-7; the match to TRBD2 covers 9 bases. CDR1 is GTSNPN, CDR2 SVGIG, per germline (reference sequence). Trimming at V came to 5 bases and at J to 5 bases, leaving 7 bases not matched to a gene. This CDR3 has 13 residues. The DNA for the CDR3 is TGTGCCTGGTCATGGCGGGGGGGGGACGAGCAGTACTTC. Residues: CAWSWRGGDEQYF.